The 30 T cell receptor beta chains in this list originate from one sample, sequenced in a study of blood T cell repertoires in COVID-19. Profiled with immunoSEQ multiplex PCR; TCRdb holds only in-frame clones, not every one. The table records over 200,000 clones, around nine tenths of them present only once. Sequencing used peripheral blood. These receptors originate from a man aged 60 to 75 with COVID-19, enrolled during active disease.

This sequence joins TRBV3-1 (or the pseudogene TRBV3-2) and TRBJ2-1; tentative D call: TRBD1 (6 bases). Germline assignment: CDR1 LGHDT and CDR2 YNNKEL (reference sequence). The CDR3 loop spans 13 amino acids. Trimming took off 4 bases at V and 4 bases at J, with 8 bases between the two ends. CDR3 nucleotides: TGTGCCAGCAGCCCGAGGGGGTACAATGAGCAGTTCTTC. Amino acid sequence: CASSPRGYNEQFF.

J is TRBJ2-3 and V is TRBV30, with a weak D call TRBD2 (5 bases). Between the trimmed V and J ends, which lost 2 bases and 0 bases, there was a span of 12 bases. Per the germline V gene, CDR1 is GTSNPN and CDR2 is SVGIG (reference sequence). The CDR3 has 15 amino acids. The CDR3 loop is CAWSLTGSSTDTQYF. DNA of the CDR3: TGTGCCTGGAGTCTCACGGGATCCAGCACAGATACGCAGTATTTT.

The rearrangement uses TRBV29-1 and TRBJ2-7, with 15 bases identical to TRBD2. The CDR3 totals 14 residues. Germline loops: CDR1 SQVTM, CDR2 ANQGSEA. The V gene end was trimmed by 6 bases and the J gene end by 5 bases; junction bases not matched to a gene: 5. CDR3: CSVGLAGGPNEQYF. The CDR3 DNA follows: TGCAGCGTGGGACTAGCGGGAGGACCCAACGAGCAGTACTTC.

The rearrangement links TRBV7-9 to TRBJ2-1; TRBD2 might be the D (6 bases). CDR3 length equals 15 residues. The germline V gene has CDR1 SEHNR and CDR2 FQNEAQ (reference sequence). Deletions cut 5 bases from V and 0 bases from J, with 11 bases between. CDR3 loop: CASSPPGVSYNEQFF. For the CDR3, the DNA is TGTGCCAGCAGCCCCCCGGGAGTCTCCTACAATGAGCAGTTCTTC.

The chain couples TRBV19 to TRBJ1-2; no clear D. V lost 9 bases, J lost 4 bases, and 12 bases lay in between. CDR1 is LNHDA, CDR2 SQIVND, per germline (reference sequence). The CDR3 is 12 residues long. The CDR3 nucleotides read TGTGCCAGCCAGCGAGGTTCCTATGGCTACACCTTC. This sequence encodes CASQRGSYGYTF.

The CDR3 DNA is TGTGCCAGCAGTTACACGGGACAGCAAGATGGCTACACCTTC. Its translation is CASSYTGQQDGYTF. This rearrangement joins TRBV6-5 to TRBJ1-2; 7 bases are shared with TRBD1. The germline gives CDR1 MNHEY, CDR2 SVGAGI. CDR3 size: 14 residues. The trim removed 2 bases at V and 6 bases at J, leaving 6 bases unmatched.

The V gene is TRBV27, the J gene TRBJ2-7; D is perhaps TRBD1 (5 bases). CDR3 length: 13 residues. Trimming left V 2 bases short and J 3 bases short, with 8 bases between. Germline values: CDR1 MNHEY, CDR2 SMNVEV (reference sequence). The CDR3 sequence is CASSLRQNYEQYF. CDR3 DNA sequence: TGTGCCAGCAGTTTAAGACAGAACTACGAGCAGTACTTC.

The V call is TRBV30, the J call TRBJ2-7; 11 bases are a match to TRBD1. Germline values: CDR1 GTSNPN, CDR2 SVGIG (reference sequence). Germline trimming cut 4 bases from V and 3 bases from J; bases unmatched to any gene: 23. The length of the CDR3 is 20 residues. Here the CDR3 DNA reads TGTGCCTGGACCAAGGGGGTTGGGACAGGGGGGCCGTTCGGAGTCTACGAGCAGTACTTC. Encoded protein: CAWTKGVGTGGPFGVYEQYF.

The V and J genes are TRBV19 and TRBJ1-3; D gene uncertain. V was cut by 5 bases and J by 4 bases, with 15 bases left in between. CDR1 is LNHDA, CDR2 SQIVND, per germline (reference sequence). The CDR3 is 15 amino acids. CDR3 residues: CASSPSRTGGNTIYF. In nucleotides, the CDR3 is TGTGCCAGTAGTCCGAGTAGGACGGGAGGAAACACCATATATTTT.

The CDR3 sequence: CASSPWTGDSQPQHF. The CDR3 bases are TGTGCCAGCAGTCCCTGGACAGGGGACAGTCAGCCCCAGCATTTT. J is TRBJ1-5 and V is TRBV27, with 9 positions matching TRBD1. The J segment lost 6 bases and the V segment lost 5 bases, leaving 8 bases of the junction unmatched. Germline CDR1 and CDR2: MNHEY and SMNVEV (reference sequence). The CDR3 has 15 residues.

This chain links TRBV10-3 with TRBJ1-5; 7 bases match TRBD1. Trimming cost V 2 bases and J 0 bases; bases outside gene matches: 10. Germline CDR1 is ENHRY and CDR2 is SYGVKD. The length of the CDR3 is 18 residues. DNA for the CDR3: TGTGCCATCAGTGAGGAGTACAGGGGATGGAATAGCAATCAGCCCCAGCATTTT. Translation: CAISEEYRGWNSNQPQHF.

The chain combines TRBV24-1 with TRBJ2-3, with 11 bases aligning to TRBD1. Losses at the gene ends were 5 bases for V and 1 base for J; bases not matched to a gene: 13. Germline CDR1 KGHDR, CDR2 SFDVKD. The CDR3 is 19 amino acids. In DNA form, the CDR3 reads TGTGCCACCAGTGGATCCGGGACAGGGGGAAAGTTAGGCACAGATACGCAGTATTTT. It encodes CATSGSGTGGKLGTDTQYF.

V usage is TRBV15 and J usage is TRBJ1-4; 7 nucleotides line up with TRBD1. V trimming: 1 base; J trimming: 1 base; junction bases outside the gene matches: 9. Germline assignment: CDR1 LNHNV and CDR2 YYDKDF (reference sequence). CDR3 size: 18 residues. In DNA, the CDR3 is TGTGCCACCAGCAGAGGGGGGTCAGGGGGAAGAACTAATGAAAAACTGTTTTTT. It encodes CATSRGGSGGRTNEKLFF.

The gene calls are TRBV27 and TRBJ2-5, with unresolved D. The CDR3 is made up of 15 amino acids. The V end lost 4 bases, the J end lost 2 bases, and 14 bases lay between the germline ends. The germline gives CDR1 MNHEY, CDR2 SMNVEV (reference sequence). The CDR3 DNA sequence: TGTGCCAGCAGTTCGACGAGGCCCAAACAAGAGACCCAGTACTTC. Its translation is CASSSTRPKQETQYF.

Here the CDR3 DNA reads TGTGCCAGCAGTTACTCCGGGACAGGGAAAACTGAAGCTTTCTTT. Translating gives CASSYSGTGKTEAFF. V and J are TRBV6-6 and TRBJ1-1; 9 bases agree with TRBD1. This CDR3 has 15 residues. Losses at the gene ends were 0 bases for V and 5 bases for J; bases not matched to a gene: 4. Per the germline V gene, CDR1 is MNHNY and CDR2 is SVGAGI (reference sequence).

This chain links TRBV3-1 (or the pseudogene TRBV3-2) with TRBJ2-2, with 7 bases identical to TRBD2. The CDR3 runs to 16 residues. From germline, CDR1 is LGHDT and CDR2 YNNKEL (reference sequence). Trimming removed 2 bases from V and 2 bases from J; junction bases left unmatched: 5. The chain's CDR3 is CASSQIRGDNTGELFF. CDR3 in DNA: TGTGCCAGCAGCCAAATCCGGGGGGATAACACCGGGGAGCTGTTTTTT.

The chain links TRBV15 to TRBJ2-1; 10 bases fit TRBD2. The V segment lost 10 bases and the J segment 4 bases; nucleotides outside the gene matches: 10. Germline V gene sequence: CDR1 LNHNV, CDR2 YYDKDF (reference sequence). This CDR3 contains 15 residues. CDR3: CASEKRTSGYNEQFF. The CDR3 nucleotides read TGTGCCAGTGAAAAGCGGACTAGCGGATACAATGAGCAGTTCTTC. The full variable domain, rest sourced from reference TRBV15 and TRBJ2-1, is DAMVIQNPRYQVTQFGKPVTLSCSQTLNHNVMYWYQQKSSQAPKLLFHYYDKDFNNEADTPDNFQSRRPNTSFCFLDIRSPGLGDTAMYLCASEKRTSGYNEQFFGPGTRLTVL.

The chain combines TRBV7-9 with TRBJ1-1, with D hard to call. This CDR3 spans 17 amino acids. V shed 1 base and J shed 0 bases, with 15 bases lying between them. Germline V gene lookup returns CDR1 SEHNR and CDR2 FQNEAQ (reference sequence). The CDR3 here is CASSLVGQPPMNTEAFF. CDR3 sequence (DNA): TGTGCCAGCAGCTTAGTTGGGCAACCGCCGATGAACACTGAAGCTTTCTTT.

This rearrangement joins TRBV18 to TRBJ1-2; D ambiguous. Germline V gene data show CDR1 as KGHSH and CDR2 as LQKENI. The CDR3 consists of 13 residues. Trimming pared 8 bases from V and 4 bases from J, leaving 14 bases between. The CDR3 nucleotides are TGTGCCAGCGCGGGCGATAGGGTCTATGGCTACACCTTC. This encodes CASAGDRVYGYTF.

The CDR3 nucleotides are TGTGCCAGCAGTCGGGGACAGGGGTTTAGTAATTCACCCCTCCACTTT. Translation: CASSRGQGFSNSPLHF. This sequence joins TRBV27 and TRBJ1-6; 10 nucleotides agree with TRBD1. The CDR3 spans 16 residues. In germline, CDR1 is MNHEY, CDR2 SMNVEV (reference sequence). Unmatched junction bases numbered 7, after V lost 5 bases and J lost 6 bases.

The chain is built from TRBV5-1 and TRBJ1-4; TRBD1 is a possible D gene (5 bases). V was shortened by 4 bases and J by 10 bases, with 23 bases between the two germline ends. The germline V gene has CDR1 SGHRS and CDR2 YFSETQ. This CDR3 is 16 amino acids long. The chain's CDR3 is CASSPPGLTDSGKLFF. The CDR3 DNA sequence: TGCGCCAGCAGCCCTCCAGGGTTAACGGATTCGGGAAAACTGTTTTTT.

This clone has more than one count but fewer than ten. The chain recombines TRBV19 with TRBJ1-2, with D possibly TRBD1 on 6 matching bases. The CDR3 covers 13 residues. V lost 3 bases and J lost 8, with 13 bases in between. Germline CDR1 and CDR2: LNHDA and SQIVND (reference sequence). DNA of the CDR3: TGTGCCAGTAGTATTATGGCAGGGGAAGGCTACACCTTC. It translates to CASSIMAGEGYTF.

CDR3 nucleotides: TGTGCCAGCAGCCCCTTGGGGCTAGCGGCTTACGAGCAGTACTTC. It codes for CASSPLGLAAYEQYF. The rearrangement uses TRBV7-2 and TRBJ2-7, with TRBD2 matching over 7 bases. Trimming at V came to 5 bases and at J to 4 bases, leaving 11 bases not matched to a gene. The germline gives CDR1 SGHTA, CDR2 FQGNSA. The CDR3 runs to 15 residues.

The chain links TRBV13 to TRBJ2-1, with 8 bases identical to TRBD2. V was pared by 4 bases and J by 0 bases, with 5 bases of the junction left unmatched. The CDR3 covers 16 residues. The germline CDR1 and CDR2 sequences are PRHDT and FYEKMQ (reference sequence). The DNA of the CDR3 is TGTGCCAGCAGCTCCATAGCGGGGAGCTCCTACAATGAGCAGTTCTTC. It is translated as CASSSIAGSSYNEQFF.

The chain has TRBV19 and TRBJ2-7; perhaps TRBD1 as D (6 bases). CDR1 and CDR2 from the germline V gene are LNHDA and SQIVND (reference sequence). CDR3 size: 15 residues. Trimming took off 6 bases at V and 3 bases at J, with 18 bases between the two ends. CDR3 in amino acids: CASRVVARGVYEQYF. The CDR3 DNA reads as TGTGCCAGTAGGGTAGTGGCCAGGGGCGTCTACGAGCAGTACTTC.

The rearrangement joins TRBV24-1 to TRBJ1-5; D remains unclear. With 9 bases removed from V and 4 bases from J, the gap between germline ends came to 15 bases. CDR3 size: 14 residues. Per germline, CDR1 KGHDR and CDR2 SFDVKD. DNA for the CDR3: TGTGCCACCTCTAGGGCGGGAGGGAATCAGCCCCAGCATTTT. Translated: CATSRAGGNQPQHF.

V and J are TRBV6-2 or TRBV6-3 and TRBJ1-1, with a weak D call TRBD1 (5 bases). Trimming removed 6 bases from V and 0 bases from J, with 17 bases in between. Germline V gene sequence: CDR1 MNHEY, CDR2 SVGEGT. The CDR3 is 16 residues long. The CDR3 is CASSHGGVSMNTEAFF. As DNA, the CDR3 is TGTGCCAGCAGCCACGGGGGGGTTTCGATGAACACTGAAGCTTTCTTT.

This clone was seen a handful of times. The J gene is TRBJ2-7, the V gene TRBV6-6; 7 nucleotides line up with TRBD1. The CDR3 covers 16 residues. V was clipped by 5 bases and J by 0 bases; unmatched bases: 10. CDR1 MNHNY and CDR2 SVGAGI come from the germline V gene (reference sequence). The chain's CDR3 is CASSRLQGSPSYEQYF. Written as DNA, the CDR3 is TGTGCCAGCAGTCGCCTACAGGGGTCCCCCTCCTACGAGCAGTACTTC.

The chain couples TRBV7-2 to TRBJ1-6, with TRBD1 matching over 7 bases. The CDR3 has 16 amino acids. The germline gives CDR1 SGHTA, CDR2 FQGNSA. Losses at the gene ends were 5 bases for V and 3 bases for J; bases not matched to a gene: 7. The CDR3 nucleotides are TGTGCCAGCAGCCGTGGACAGGCGGGCTATAATTCACCCCTCCACTTT. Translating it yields CASSRGQAGYNSPLHF.

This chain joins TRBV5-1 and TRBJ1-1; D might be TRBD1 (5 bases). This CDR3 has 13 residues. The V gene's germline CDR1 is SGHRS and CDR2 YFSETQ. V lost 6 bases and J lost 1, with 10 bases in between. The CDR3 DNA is TGCGCCAGCACTTTCGGGGGGAACACTGAAGCTTTCTTT. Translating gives CASTFGGNTEAFF.